This T cell receptor (beta chain) was observed in a study of T cell responses to AZD1222 COVID-19 vaccine. Only in-frame clones appear in the TCRdb table, and some are missing; sequencing was by immunoSEQ multiplex PCR. This table holds about 160,000 clones, 80% to 90% found once. The CDR3 totals 16 residues. V dropped 6 bases and J dropped 2; count of bases not matched to a gene: 7. Germline V gives CDR1 SGHVS, CDR2 FNYEAQ. This sequence originates from an adult in good health. The specimen comprised peripheral blood, sampled on day 0 of AZD1222 vaccination. This chain links TRBV7-6 with TRBJ1-3; TRBD1 agrees at 10 bases. CDR3 region: CASSSRQGATGNTIYF. For the CDR3, the DNA is TGTGCCAGCAGTTCGAGACAGGGGGCGACTGGAAACACCATATATTTT.